The 31 T cell receptor beta chains below all came from one sample that was sequenced in a study of beta chain features in type 1 diabetes. TCRB transcripts that were expressed got sequenced, as all of the isolated RNA had been reverse transcribed. Measured with immunoSEQ multiplex PCR; TCRdb has only the in-frame clones, and not every one. The sample includes under 400,000 clones, roughly 13% of them seen just once. The sequencing sample was made of naive CD4+ T cells from blood. These receptors all come from a man between 18 and 29 years old in good health.

This clone turned up a few times. The V call is TRBV9, the J call TRBJ1-1; 9 positions match TRBD1. CDR3 size: 14 residues. The J segment lost 5 bases and the V segment lost 4 bases, leaving 6 bases of the junction unmatched. Germline V gives CDR1 SGDLS, CDR2 YYNGEE. The CDR3 DNA reads as TGTGCCAGCAGCAAAACACAGGGGGCGACTGAAGCTTTCTTT. The encoded protein is CASSKTQGATEAFF.

A few counts support this clone. The chain links TRBV15 to TRBJ1-2, with 8 bases identical to TRBD1. The CDR3 consists of 16 residues. Germline CDR1 reads LNHNV; CDR2 reads YYDKDF (reference sequence). V gave up 1 base and J gave up 0 bases; unmatched junction bases: 4. The CDR3 coding sequence is TGTGCCACCAGCAGAGCGGGGACAGGAACTAACTATGGCTACACCTTC. Encoded protein: CATSRAGTGTNYGYTF.

This chain uses TRBV15 with TRBJ1-5; D ambiguous. Germline values: CDR1 LNHNV, CDR2 YYDKDF (reference sequence). The CDR3 extends over 15 amino acids. V lost 1 base and J lost 0, with 7 bases in between. The CDR3 region has the DNA TGTGCCACCAGCAGAGTTTCTCCTAGCAATCAGCCCCAGCATTTT. Its protein is CATSRVSPSNQPQHF.

This chain links TRBV7-9 with TRBJ2-7; a weak D match, TRBD2 (5 bases). The CDR3 length is 14 residues. Germline V lookup: CDR1 SEHNR, CDR2 FQNEAQ (reference sequence). V was shortened by 5 bases and J by 6 bases, with 17 bases between the two germline ends. The CDR3 DNA reads as TGTGCCAGCAGCCCGGGCCGGGAATTCGCCGAGCAGTACTTC. Residues: CASSPGREFAEQYF.

The V gene is TRBV7-2, the J gene TRBJ2-5; tentatively, D is TRBD2 (6 bases). Germline CDR1 is SGHTA and CDR2 is FQGNSA. The CDR3 has 13 residues. Trimming left V 6 bases short and J 5 bases short, with 13 bases between. The CDR3 spells CASRRAGRETQYF. The CDR3, as DNA: TGTGCCAGCAGGCGAGCAGGGAGGGAGACCCAGTACTTC.

The chain's CDR3 is CAWSTGTDTQYF. The CDR3, as DNA: TGTGCCTGGAGTACAGGCACAGATACGCAGTATTTT. The chain carries TRBV30 and TRBJ2-3; unclear D gene. The germline V and J ends were trimmed by 2 bases and 1 base, with 4 bases remaining between them. This CDR3 region has 12 residues. CDR1 GTSNPN and CDR2 SVGIG come from the germline V gene (reference sequence).

The V call is TRBV7-2, the J call TRBJ2-4; a weak D match, TRBD2 (7 bases). The V end lost 5 bases, the J end lost 9 bases, and 20 bases lay between the germline ends. The CDR3 contains 15 residues. Germline V gives CDR1 SGHTA, CDR2 FQGNSA. CDR3 amino acids: CASSPIGGGGSIQYF. In DNA, the CDR3 is TGTGCCAGCAGCCCCATAGGCGGGGGCGGATCCATTCAGTACTTC.

This clone was counted a few times. This chain uses TRBV2 with TRBJ2-1; 10 bases align to TRBD2. Per the germline V gene, CDR1 is SNHLY and CDR2 is FYNNEI. V was pared by 6 bases and J by 8 bases, with 10 bases of the junction left unmatched. The CDR3 length is 15 residues. CDR3 in DNA: TGTGCCAGCAGGCGGGGGAGCGGGAGGGCCCATGAGCAGTTCTTC. Translation: CASRRGSGRAHEQFF. The complete variable domain, with remaining parts taken from reference TRBV2 and TRBJ2-1, reads EPEVTQTPSHQVTQMGQEVILRCVPISNHLYFYWYRQILGQKVEFLVSFYNNEISEKSEIFDDQFSVERPDGSNFTLKIRSTKLEDSAMYFCASRRGSGRAHEQFFGPGTRLTVL.

The V call is TRBV9, the J call TRBJ2-5, with D uncertain. The CDR3 consists of 13 residues. Per the germline V gene, CDR1 is SGDLS and CDR2 is YYNGEE. Trimming removed 3 bases at V and 2 bases at J, with 8 bases between. The CDR3 loop is CASSEAGQETQYF. CDR3 nucleotide sequence: TGTGCCAGCAGCGAGGCAGGTCAAGAGACCCAGTACTTC. The full variable domain, its missing parts supplied by reference TRBV9 and TRBJ2-5, is DSGVTQTPKHLITATGQRVTLRCSPRSGDLSVYWYQQSLDQGLQFLIQYYNGEERAKGNILERFSAQQFPDLHSELNLSSLELGDSALYFCASSEAGQETQYFGPGTRLLVL.

The gene calls are TRBV7-9 and TRBJ2-3, with TRBD1 matching 7 bases. V shed 5 bases and J 5 bases; nucleotides not matched to a gene: 10. The CDR3 runs 15 residues. Germline loops: CDR1 SEHNR, CDR2 FQNEAQ (reference sequence). The CDR3 DNA reads as TGTGCCAGCAGCCCTCCGGGACAGCCGAGAGATACGCAGTATTTT. This encodes CASSPPGQPRDTQYF.

The chain carries TRBV28 and TRBJ1-1; 7 nucleotides agree with TRBD1. Germline V CDR1 and CDR2: MDHEN, SYDVKM. With V trimmed by 6 bases and J by 7 bases, 8 bases remained unmatched. The CDR3 length is 13 residues. The CDR3 loop reads CASSRGQPHEAFF. CDR3 DNA: TGTGCCAGCAGCCGGGGACAGCCTCATGAAGCTTTCTTT.

V is TRBV9 and J is TRBJ2-7; TRBD2 agrees at 10 bases. Trimming took 0 bases from V and 6 from J; bases not matched to a gene: 6. Germline lookup yields CDR1 SGDLS and CDR2 YYNGEE. CDR3 length equals 15 residues. CDR3 nucleotide sequence: TGTGCCAGCAGCGTAGGGCCTAGCGGGAGTACCGAGCAGTACTTC. Translating it yields CASSVGPSGSTEQYF.

In DNA form, the CDR3 reads TGTGCCAGCAGTCACGGACTAGCGGGGGTATACGAGCAGTACTTC. Protein sequence: CASSHGLAGVYEQYF. This rearrangement joins TRBV28 to TRBJ2-7, with 13 bases lining up with TRBD2. This CDR3 is built from 15 residues. V trimming: 5 bases; J trimming: 4 bases; junction bases outside the gene matches: 5. Germline CDR1 is MDHEN and CDR2 is SYDVKM. Using reference TRBV28 and TRBJ2-7 for the parts outside the CDR3, the full variable domain is DVKVTQSSRYLVKRTGEKVFLECVQDMDHENMFWYRQDPGLGLRLIYFSYDVKMKEKGDIPEGYSVSREKKERFSLILESASTNQTSMYLCASSHGLAGVYEQYFGPGTRLTVT.

This clone was counted between two and nine times. The chain is built from TRBV15 and TRBJ2-7, with a possible D match to TRBD2 (5 bases). Germline V CDR1 and CDR2: LNHNV, YYDKDF (reference sequence). V gave up 0 bases and J gave up 1 base, with 16 bases separating them. This CDR3 region has 17 residues. The DNA for the CDR3 is TGTGCCACCAGCAGAGATTCGGGGTTGTTCGTATCCTACGAGCAGTACTTC. Translating it yields CATSRDSGLFVSYEQYF.

The V and J genes are TRBV30 and TRBJ2-7; 10 bases match TRBD2. The CDR3 loop spans 15 amino acids. Germline CDR1 is GTSNPN and CDR2 is SVGIG (reference sequence). V lost 8 bases and J lost 4; bases outside the gene matches: 14. CDR3 sequence (DNA): TGTGCCGGTGAGGCCGGAGGACTAGCGGAATACGAGCAGTACTTC. This encodes CAGEAGGLAEYEQYF.

This chain links TRBV5-1 with TRBJ2-1, with 10 bases aligning to TRBD1. This CDR3 has 16 residues. V gave up 0 bases and J gave up 4 bases; unmatched junction bases: 4. Germline CDR1 reads SGHRS; CDR2 reads YFSETQ. The CDR3 here is CASSLEGQGWYNEQFF. The CDR3 nucleotides are TGCGCCAGCAGCTTGGAGGGACAGGGGTGGTACAATGAGCAGTTCTTC.

The chain recombines TRBV27 with TRBJ2-7; weak D call: TRBD2 (5 bases). Trimming shortened V by 0 bases and J by 1 base, and 13 bases separated the two germline ends. This CDR3 spans 16 amino acids. Looked up from germline, CDR1 is MNHEY and CDR2 is SMNVEV (reference sequence). In DNA, the CDR3 is TGTGCCAGCAGTTTATCGTCGGGAAGCCCTTCCTACGAGCAGTACTTC. Translation: CASSLSSGSPSYEQYF.

The sample holds a few counts of this clone. CDR3 loop: CAISPGSQETQYF. CDR3 nucleotide sequence: TGTGCCATCTCTCCGGGGAGCCAAGAGACCCAGTACTTC. The chain couples TRBV10-3 to TRBJ2-5; weak D call: TRBD2 (5 bases). V lost 8 bases and J 1 base, leaving 11 bases between the germline ends. Per germline, CDR1 ENHRY and CDR2 SYGVKD. The CDR3 sequence is 13 residues long.

This clone was detected only a few times. The chain joins TRBV28 to TRBJ2-3; 9 nucleotides agree with TRBD2. Germline V gene sequence: CDR1 MDHEN, CDR2 SYDVKM. The CDR3 runs to 16 residues. V dropped 4 bases and J dropped 2; count of bases not matched to a gene: 7. CDR3 coding DNA: TGTGCCAGCAGTTCCCATGCTAGCGGGGACACAGATACGCAGTATTTT. Residues: CASSSHASGDTDTQYF.

There are a few counts of this clone. The chain recombines TRBV28 with TRBJ1-4; 8 positions agree with TRBD1. CDR3 length equals 16 residues. Germline V gene data show CDR1 as MDHEN and CDR2 as SYDVKM. With V trimmed by 6 bases and J by 6 bases, 12 bases remained unmatched. The CDR3: CASRDDGQGGHEKLFF. CDR3 coding DNA: TGTGCCAGCAGGGACGACGGACAGGGAGGGCATGAAAAACTGTTTTTT. Supplemented by reference TRBV28 and TRBJ1-4, the full variable domain reads DVKVTQSSRYLVKRTGEKVFLECVQDMDHENMFWYRQDPGLGLRLIYFSYDVKMKEKGDIPEGYSVSREKKERFSLILESASTNQTSMYLCASRDDGQGGHEKLFFGSGTQLSVL.

This clone has more than one count but fewer than ten. This sequence joins TRBV7-9 and TRBJ2-5; TRBD1 agrees at 8 bases. The germline V gene has CDR1 SEHNR and CDR2 FQNEAQ (reference sequence). V gave up 2 bases and J gave up 4 bases; unmatched junction bases: 3. This CDR3 has 14 residues. In DNA form, the CDR3 reads TGTGCCAGCAGCTTAAACGACAGGGGAGAGACCCAGTACTTC. It translates to CASSLNDRGETQYF.

The table lists this clone with a few counts. V usage is TRBV14 and J usage is TRBJ2-2; 13 bases align to TRBD2. V was pared by 2 bases and J by 7 bases, with 13 bases of the junction left unmatched. This CDR3 contains 19 residues. The germline CDR1 and CDR2 sequences are SGHDN and FVKESK. The DNA of the CDR3 is TGTGCCAGCAGCCAATTCATCAGGACTAGCGGGAGCGGAGGCGGGGAGCTGTTTTTT. This sequence encodes CASSQFIRTSGSGGGELFF. The full variable domain, completed using reference TRBV14 and TRBJ2-2, is EAGVTQFPSHSVIEKGQTVTLRCDPISGHDNLYWYRRVMGKEIKFLLHFVKESKQDESGMPNNRFLAERTGGTYSTLKVQPAELEDSGVYFCASSQFIRTSGSGGGELFFGEGSRLTVL.

Turning to this clone: This same CDR3 is encoded by further DNA sequences in the sample. The V and J genes are TRBV28 and TRBJ2-5; 13 nucleotides align to TRBD2. J lost 2 bases, V lost 6 bases, and 3 bases had no gene match. The CDR3 has 15 residues. CDR1 is MDHEN and CDR2 is SYDVKM in the germline V gene. The CDR3 is CASSLLAGGQETQYF. The CDR3 DNA is TGTGCCAGCAGCCTACTAGCGGGAGGGCAAGAGACCCAGTACTTC.

J is TRBJ2-1 and V is TRBV7-2, with 12 bases lining up with TRBD1. Germline V lookup: CDR1 SGHTA, CDR2 FQGNSA. V lost 5 bases and J lost 7; bases outside the gene matches: 3. The CDR3 length is 14 residues. The CDR3 protein is CASSRGQGANEQFF. CDR3 DNA sequence: TGTGCCAGCAGCAGGGGACAGGGGGCGAATGAGCAGTTCTTC.

This clone was picked up a small number of times. This chain uses TRBV9 with TRBJ2-5, with D tentatively TRBD2 (6 bases). This CDR3 is built from 13 residues. Germline CDR1 SGDLS, CDR2 YYNGEE. Trimming cost V 5 bases and J 5 bases, with 13 bases left between them. CDR3 in amino acids: CASSRRLGETQYF. CDR3 nucleotides: TGTGCCAGCAGTCGACGACTAGGGGAGACCCAGTACTTC.

The sample holds a few counts of this clone. The chain combines TRBV4-1 with TRBJ2-3; D gene ambiguous. V dropped 1 base and J dropped 2 bases, with 13 bases sitting between them. The length of the CDR3 is 16 residues. The germline CDR1 and CDR2 sequences are MGHRA and YSYEKL. The CDR3 DNA sequence: TGCGCCAGCAGCCAAGTCAAGAGTCAAGTCACAGATACGCAGTATTTT. Translated, it gives CASSQVKSQVTDTQYF.

This clone was seen more than once but under ten times. The chain links TRBV9 to TRBJ2-1; no clear D. Germline V gene data show CDR1 as SGDLS and CDR2 as YYNGEE. The CDR3 consists of 15 residues. V was clipped by 0 bases and J by 1 base, with 8 bases between them. The CDR3 DNA reads as TGTGCCAGCAGCGTAGAAGCGACTTCCTACAATGAGCAGTTCTTC. It translates to CASSVEATSYNEQFF.

The rearrangement joins TRBV28 to TRBJ2-7; 9 bases line up with TRBD1. Germline CDR1 MDHEN, CDR2 SYDVKM. The CDR3 runs to 17 residues. V was clipped by 1 base and J by 3 bases; unmatched bases: 10. The CDR3 reads CASSLFAVKGQGYEQYF. Here the CDR3 DNA reads TGTGCCAGCAGTTTATTTGCCGTGAAGGGACAGGGCTACGAGCAGTACTTC.

The chain couples TRBV7-9 to TRBJ1-2; D unclear. CDR1 and CDR2 (germline): SEHNR, FQNEAQ (reference sequence). CDR3 size: 15 residues. Trimming cost V 5 bases and J 5 bases, with 18 bases left between them. This CDR3 is CASSPLIEGGYGYTF. The CDR3 DNA reads as TGTGCCAGCAGCCCCCTCATTGAGGGAGGGTATGGCTACACCTTC.

The chain links TRBV7-9 to TRBJ1-1; D gene unclear. The CDR3 loop spans 16 amino acids. Germline V CDR1 and CDR2: SEHNR, FQNEAQ (reference sequence). Trimming shortened V by 0 bases and J by 1 base, and 12 bases separated the two germline ends. The CDR3 sequence is CASSLALGGGNTEAFF. CDR3 sequence (DNA): TGTGCCAGCAGCTTAGCCCTGGGAGGAGGGAACACTGAAGCTTTCTTT.

The gene calls are TRBV5-6 and TRBJ1-2; 10 positions match TRBD1. CDR1 and CDR2 (germline): SGHDT, YYEEEE. There are 17 residues in the CDR3. Germline trimming cut 5 bases from V and 0 bases from J; bases unmatched to any gene: 10. This chain's CDR3 is CASRPGQGYSANYGYTF. The DNA of the CDR3 is TGTGCCAGCAGGCCGGGACAGGGGTATTCGGCTAACTATGGCTACACCTTC.